This T cell receptor (beta chain) stems from a study of OX40 agonist ivuxolimab in advanced cancers. For this clone: Its cognate antigen is unknown.

The assay was immunoSEQ multiplex PCR, and TCRdb's table has in-frame clones only and misses some. The table has tens of thousands of clones, about nine tenths seen once; the top ten hold 0.38%. Study outcomes and limitations: Average numbers of expanded clones were greater in CD8+ T cells than in CD4+.

With V trimmed by 5 bases and J by 3 bases, 6 bases remained unmatched. The germline V gene encodes CDR1 SGHDN and CDR2 FVKESK. The CDR3 loop spans 14 amino acids. This rearrangement joins TRBV14 to TRBJ2-7; 8 bases are shared with TRBD2. This TCR came from an adult with an advanced solid tumor such as melanoma, head and neck, liver or kidney cancer. The sample in question was CD4+ or CD8+ T cells sorted from blood, obtained in a trial of the OX40 agonist ivuxolimab. The DNA of the CDR3 is TGTGCCAGCAGCAAGACGGGGGGGTACTACGAGCAGTACTTC. It specifies CASSKTGGYYEQYF.